This T cell receptor (beta chain) was sequenced in a study of CD8+CD57+ T cells in acquired aplastic anemia. Using genomic DNA as the template, TCR beta VDJ and CDR3 profiling was carried out. TCRdb recomputed calls from the reads with MiXCR, one row per CDR3 protein. The sample comprises around 150,000 distinct CDR3 sequences, 70% to 80% of which are singletons, and 40% to 55% rests with the top ten. Patients included in sequencing had previously demonstrated CD8+CD57+ cell expansion by flow cytometry. The germline CDR1 and CDR2 sequences are ENHRY and SYGVKD. This CDR3 has 12 amino acids. V was trimmed by 6 bases and J by 4 bases, leaving 10 bases between them.

This receptor was taken from a human donor with aplastic anemia. Sequenced sample: sorted CD4+, CD8+, or CD8+CD57+ T cells (not recorded which) from PBMCs. The V call is TRBV10-3, the J call TRBJ2-7, with a tentative D call TRBD1 (5 bases). CDR3 sequence: CAIRDNTYEQYF. The CDR3 DNA is TGTGCCATCAGGGACAACACTTACGAGCAGTACTTC.